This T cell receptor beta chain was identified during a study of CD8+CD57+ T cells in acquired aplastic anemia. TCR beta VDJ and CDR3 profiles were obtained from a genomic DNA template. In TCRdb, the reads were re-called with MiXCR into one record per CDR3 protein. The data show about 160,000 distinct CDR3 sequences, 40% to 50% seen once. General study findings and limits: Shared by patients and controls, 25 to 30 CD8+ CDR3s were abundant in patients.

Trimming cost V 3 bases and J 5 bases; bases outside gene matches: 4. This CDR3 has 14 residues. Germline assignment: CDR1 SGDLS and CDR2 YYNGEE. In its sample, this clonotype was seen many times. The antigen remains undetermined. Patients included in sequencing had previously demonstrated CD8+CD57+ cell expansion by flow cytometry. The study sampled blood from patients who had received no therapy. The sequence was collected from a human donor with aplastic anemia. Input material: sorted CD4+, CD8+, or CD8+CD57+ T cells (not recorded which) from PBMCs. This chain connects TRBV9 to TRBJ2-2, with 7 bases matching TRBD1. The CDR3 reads CASSGGQVTGELFF. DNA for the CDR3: TGTGCCAGCAGCGGAGGACAGGTGACCGGGGAGCTGTTTTTT. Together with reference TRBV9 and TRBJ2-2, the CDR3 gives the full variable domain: DSGVTQTPKHLITATGQRVTLRCSPRSGDLSVYWYQQSLDQGLQFLIQYYNGEERAKGNILERFSAQQFPDLHSELNLSSLELGDSALYFCASSGGQVTGELFFGEGSRLTVL.